This T cell receptor beta chain was observed in a study of T cell responses to AZD1222 COVID-19 vaccine. Study-wide results and limits: Nearly half of spike-specific TCRs reportedly go after variant regions that carry no mutations. Baseline seropositivity occurred in only a handful of AZD1222 recipients.

The germline V and J ends were trimmed by 5 bases and 1 base, with 14 bases remaining between them. The CDR3 has 15 residues. Germline V gene lookup returns CDR1 LNHDA and CDR2 SQIVND (reference sequence). To note about this clone: Its target is unknown.

Repertoires were generated with immunoSEQ multiplex PCR, while TCRdb's copy carries only in-frame clones and drops some. In the table there are more than 120,000 clones, 70% to 90% of which are singletons. V and J are TRBV19 and TRBJ1-2, with D unclear. Sequences were derived from peripheral blood, sampled 28 days after the second AZD1222 dose. The origin of this receptor is an adult who received the AZD1222 COVID-19 vaccine. CDR3 residues: CASSSIFGSNYGYTF. The CDR3 DNA reads as TGTGCCAGTAGTTCAATTTTCGGGAGTAACTATGGCTACACCTTC.